These 25 T cell receptor beta chains were sequenced from one sample in a study of neurological immune-mediated disorders. TCRdb passed the 5' RACE reads through MiXCR, listing each CDR3 protein once. The sample holds 35,000 to 40,000 distinct CDR3 sequences, around 10% seen once. Time point described: technical triplicate 1. Material for sequencing was PBMCs. The receptors originated from a man in his sixties with HTLV-1-associated myelopathy (HAM/TSP).

This clonotype was seen ten or more times. The rearrangement joins TRBV5-5 to TRBJ1-1, with D unresolved. This CDR3 contains 15 residues. Trimming left V 0 bases short and J 5 bases short, with 14 bases between. Looked up from germline, CDR1 is SGHKS and CDR2 is YYEKEE (reference sequence). The CDR3 reads CASSLGTRSTTEAFF. The CDR3 DNA follows: TGTGCCAGCAGCTTGGGGACTCGATCTACGACTGAAGCTTTCTTT. Combining the CDR3 with reference TRBV5-5 and TRBJ1-1 gives the whole variable domain DAGVTQSPTHLIKTRGQQVTLRCSPISGHKSVSWYQQVLGQGPQFIFQYYEKEERGRGNFPDRFSARQFPNYSSELNVNALLLGDSALYLCASSLGTRSTTEAFFGQGTRLTVV.

This clonotype was seen many times. The rearrangement links TRBV12-3 or TRBV12-4 to TRBJ2-1; 15 bases line up with TRBD2. V shed 4 bases and J 5 bases; nucleotides not matched to a gene: 9. The CDR3 consists of 18 residues. The DNA of the CDR3 is TGTGCCAGCAGTTCGGGACTAGCGGGAGGCCGCATCAACAATGAGCAGTTCTTC. This codes for CASSSGLAGGRINNEQFF.

In this sample, this clonotype turned up many times. The CDR3 reads CASSRRDRANTEAFF. The CDR3 region has the DNA TGTGCCAGCAGCCGTAGGGACAGGGCGAACACTGAAGCTTTCTTT. This chain uses TRBV3-1 with TRBJ1-1; 9 bases are shared with TRBD1. V trimming: 4 bases; J trimming: 1 base; junction bases outside the gene matches: 4. The CDR3 sequence is 15 residues long. In germline, CDR1 is LGHDT, CDR2 YNNKEL (reference sequence).

This clonotype has ten or more counts. The J gene is TRBJ2-1, the V gene TRBV20-1, with TRBD2 matching 15 bases. The CDR3 runs to 17 residues. V shed 7 bases and J 4 bases; nucleotides not matched to a gene: 11. CDR1 DFQATT and CDR2 SNEGSKA come from the germline V gene (reference sequence). The CDR3 loop is CSVRGGLAGGGYNEQFF. In DNA form, the CDR3 reads TGCAGTGTCCGGGGGGGACTAGCGGGAGGTGGATACAATGAGCAGTTCTTC.

To note about this clonotype: One junction end disagrees with the germline gene, perhaps due to a read error. This chain links TRBV20-1 with TRBJ2-5, with 8 bases aligning to TRBD2. This CDR3 has 17 amino acids. The V gene's germline CDR1 is DFQATT and CDR2 SNEGSKA (reference sequence). CDR3 region: CSASASACGRHQDTQYF. Written as DNA, the CDR3 is TGCAGTGCTAGTGCATCGGCTTGCGGGAGGCACCAAGATACCCAGTACTTC.

The table lists this clonotype with many counts. The rearrangement joins TRBV29-1 to TRBJ2-1; 14 nucleotides agree with TRBD2. The V segment lost 7 bases and the J segment 9 bases; nucleotides outside the gene matches: 5. CDR3 length: 13 amino acids. In germline, CDR1 is SQVTM, CDR2 ANQGSEA. This CDR3 is CSARLAGGIEQFF. The CDR3 coding sequence is TGCAGCGCAAGACTAGCGGGGGGGATTGAGCAGTTCTTC.

Many counts were recorded for this clonotype. The chain uses TRBV7-9 and TRBJ1-6; D is undetermined. V was shortened by 4 bases and J by 4 bases, with 8 bases between the two germline ends. CDR3 size: 14 residues. Germline V gene data show CDR1 as SEHNR and CDR2 as FQNEAQ (reference sequence). CDR3 loop: CASSSDGYNSPLHF. Written as DNA, the CDR3 is TGTGCCAGCAGCTCTGACGGTTATAATTCACCCCTCCACTTT.

This clonotype was counted only a few times. The rearrangement links TRBV7-8 to TRBJ2-4; D uncertain. The CDR3 extends over 12 amino acids. In germline, CDR1 is SGHVS, CDR2 FQNEAQ. Trimming took 4 bases from V and 9 from J, leaving 10 bases between them. DNA of the CDR3: TGTGCCAGCAGCTCGGGTAGTAGCATTCAGTACTTC. Protein product: CASSSGSSIQYF.

The sample holds many counts of this clonotype. This chain links TRBV7-3 with TRBJ1-1; the D gene is possibly TRBD1 (5 bases). Trimming took 5 bases from V and 0 from J, leaving 10 bases between them. Germline lookup yields CDR1 SGHTA and CDR2 FQGTGA. CDR3 length equals 14 residues. The CDR3 DNA reads as TGTGCCAGCAGCCCTGAGGGGTTGAACACTGAAGCTTTCTTT. This translates into CASSPEGLNTEAFF.

This clonotype was seen at least ten times. The chain recombines TRBV6-5 with TRBJ1-1, with D maybe TRBD1 (6 bases). Germline-derived CDR1 and CDR2 are MNHEY and SVGAGI. This CDR3 has 13 amino acids. Trimming removed 6 bases at V and 5 bases at J, with 13 bases between. CDR3 in DNA: TGTGCCAGCAGGGAACAGGGTAAAACTGAAGCTTTCTTT. Protein: CASREQGKTEAFF.

In its sample, this clonotype was seen many times. V usage is TRBV7-9 and J usage is TRBJ2-1; 9 bases are a match to TRBD1. CDR1 is SEHNR, CDR2 FQNEAQ, per germline (reference sequence). V dropped 11 bases and J dropped 4; count of bases not matched to a gene: 3. This CDR3 spans 12 amino acids. This CDR3 is CAGTGQYNEQFF. The CDR3, as DNA: TGTGCCGGGACAGGGCAGTACAATGAGCAGTTCTTC.

This clonotype was recorded at least ten times. The rearrangement uses TRBV6-1 and TRBJ2-7; 9 nucleotides align to TRBD2. Germline CDR1 and CDR2: MNHNS and SASEGT. The V gene end was trimmed by 0 bases and the J gene end by 6 bases; junction bases not matched to a gene: 6. This CDR3 has 15 residues. The CDR3 DNA reads as TGTGCCAGCAGTGAAGCAAGTAGCGGGAGAAGCGAGCAGTACTTC. Amino acid sequence: CASSEASSGRSEQYF.

This clonotype came up many times. The V gene is TRBV5-1, the J gene TRBJ1-5; weak D call: TRBD1 (5 bases). CDR1 is SGHRS and CDR2 is YFSETQ in the germline V gene. The CDR3 covers 14 residues. Trimming cost V 0 bases and J 7 bases, with 11 bases left between them. The CDR3 sequence is CASSLAGGTQPQHF. CDR3 bases: TGCGCCAGCAGCTTGGCCGGGGGGACCCAGCCCCAGCATTTT. Combining the CDR3 with reference TRBV5-1 and TRBJ1-5 gives the whole variable domain KAGVTQTPRYLIKTRGQQVTLSCSPISGHRSVSWYQQTPGQGLQFLFEYFSETQRNKGNFPGRFSGRQFSNSRSEMNVSTLELGDSALYLCASSLAGGTQPQHFGDGTRLSIL.

This clonotype was observed many times. The V and J genes are TRBV5-1 and TRBJ2-7, with TRBD1 matching over 8 bases. The CDR3 covers 17 residues. J gave up 0 bases and V 0 bases, and 8 bases lay outside the gene matches. From germline, CDR1 is SGHRS and CDR2 YFSETQ. CDR3 sequence: CASSLGGTGPFSYEQYF. Here the CDR3 DNA reads TGCGCCAGCAGCTTGGGGGGGACAGGACCATTCTCCTACGAGCAGTACTTC.

This clonotype was counted many times. The V call is TRBV12-3 or TRBV12-4, the J call TRBJ2-1, with D maybe TRBD2 (6 bases). This CDR3 is built from 17 residues. V lost 6 bases to trimming and J lost 6 bases, with 24 bases between them. The CDR3 bases are TGTGCCAGCAGCCCCCCTCGGGCCGGGAGAAGGGGCAATGAGCAGTTCTTC. Translation: CASSPPRAGRRGNEQFF.

This clonotype was counted ten times or more. This chain connects TRBV5-1 to TRBJ2-1; 7 bases line up with TRBD2. CDR3 length: 15 amino acids. Germline-derived CDR1 and CDR2 are SGHRS and YFSETQ. Trimming removed 0 bases from V and 12 bases from J; junction bases left unmatched: 12. CDR3 nucleotides: TGCGCCAGCAGCTTGGTGGCTAGCGGTGGGTATGGGCAGTTCTTC. Protein product: CASSLVASGGYGQFF.

Ten or more counts support this clonotype. The chain couples TRBV18 to TRBJ2-7; no clear D gene. Germline V gene data show CDR1 as KGHSH and CDR2 as LQKENI. There are 13 residues in the CDR3. Trimming shortened V by 4 bases and J by 2 bases, and 9 bases separated the two germline ends. In DNA form, the CDR3 reads TGTGCCAGCTCACTCTCGGAGACCTACGAGCAGTACTTC. Protein product: CASSLSETYEQYF.

This clonotype was found many times. The chain recombines TRBV15 with TRBJ1-6; D not resolved. CDR3 length: 14 amino acids. V was cut by 0 bases and J by 12 bases, with 12 bases left in between. CDR1 is LNHNV, CDR2 YYDKDF, per germline (reference sequence). Here the CDR3 DNA reads TGTGCCACCAGCAGAGATAAAATGTTTGAACCCCTCCACTTT. As protein: CATSRDKMFEPLHF.

The sample holds many counts of this clonotype. V usage is TRBV20-1 and J usage is TRBJ2-3, with 8 bases fitting TRBD1. V was pared by 3 bases and J by 3 bases, with 5 bases of the junction left unmatched. CDR3 length: 14 amino acids. The germline V gene encodes CDR1 DFQATT and CDR2 SNEGSKA (reference sequence). CDR3 coding DNA: TGCAGTGCTAGGGGAACAGGGGGGACAGATACGCAGTATTTT. Translating gives CSARGTGGTDTQYF.

J is TRBJ2-2 and V is TRBV18, with 12 bases matching TRBD2. CDR1 KGHSH and CDR2 LQKENI come from the germline V gene. The CDR3 is 17 amino acids. With V trimmed by 0 bases and J by 6 bases, 5 bases remained unmatched. The CDR3 spells CASSPPTSGGRPGELFF. Written as DNA, the CDR3 is TGTGCCAGCTCACCACCGACTAGCGGGGGACGCCCCGGGGAGCTGTTTTTT.

Many counts were recorded for this clonotype. This chain joins TRBV27 and TRBJ2-7, with 7 bases lining up with TRBD2. With V trimmed by 2 bases and J by 1 base, 5 bases remained unmatched. The germline V gene encodes CDR1 MNHEY and CDR2 SMNVEV (reference sequence). The CDR3 runs 15 residues. The CDR3 reads CASSLIYGGSYEQYF. CDR3 DNA sequence: TGTGCCAGCAGTTTAATCTACGGGGGGTCCTACGAGCAGTACTTC.

This clonotype showed up many times. This sequence joins TRBV29-1 and TRBJ1-2, with unresolved D. Looked up from germline, CDR1 is SQVTM and CDR2 is ANQGSEA. Trimming took 5 bases from V and 7 from J, leaving 11 bases between them. This CDR3 is built from 11 residues. The CDR3 DNA reads TGCAGCGTTCGATACCAACTTGGCTACACCTTC. It codes for CSVRYQLGYTF. The full variable domain, its missing parts supplied by reference TRBV29-1 and TRBJ1-2, is SAVISQKPSRDICQRGTSLTIQCQVDSQVTMMFWYRQQPGQSLTLIATANQGSEATYESGFVIDKFPISRPNLTFSTLTVSNMSPEDSSIYLCSVRYQLGYTFGSGTRLTVV.

This clonotype was counted at least ten times. The chain carries TRBV6-5 and TRBJ2-7, with D perhaps matching TRBD1 or TRBD2 (6 bases each). Trimming removed 7 bases from V and 5 bases from J, with 15 bases in between. In germline, CDR1 is MNHEY, CDR2 SVGAGI. The CDR3 sequence is 13 residues long. CDR3 coding DNA: TGTGCCAGCACTCCACGAAGGGGGGACGAGCAGTACTTC. Translation gives CASTPRRGDEQYF.

This clonotype was seen many times. The chain is built from TRBV6-2 or TRBV6-3 and TRBJ2-1, with D possibly TRBD1 on 6 matching bases. CDR1 and CDR2 from the germline V gene are MNHEY and SVGEGT. V lost 4 bases, J lost 4 bases, and 11 bases lay in between. The CDR3 covers 14 residues. CDR3 sequence (DNA): TGTGCCAGCAGTTTCCTTACAGGGTACAATGAGCAGTTCTTC. Residues: CASSFLTGYNEQFF.

This clonotype has at least ten counts. The chain carries TRBV29-1 and TRBJ2-1; 13 bases are a match to TRBD2. V was pared by 4 bases and J by 7 bases, with 7 bases of the junction left unmatched. In germline, CDR1 is SQVTM, CDR2 ANQGSEA. The CDR3 loop spans 15 amino acids. Here the CDR3 DNA reads TGCAGCGTTGGGACTAGCGGGGGAACAGGGAATGAGCAGTTCTTC. Residues: CSVGTSGGTGNEQFF.